One and the same sample provided the 20 T cell receptor beta chains below, sequenced in a study of blood T cell repertoires in COVID-19. Some clones are missing from TCRdb's copy, which holds only in-frame ones; the method was immunoSEQ multiplex PCR. This table has 150,000 to 200,000 clones, around 76% appearing once. Sequencing was carried out using peripheral blood. These receptors were obtained from a woman in her sixties or seventies with acute or convalescent COVID-19.

The chain recombines TRBV6-1 with TRBJ2-4; TRBD2 agrees at 7 bases. Trimming took 3 bases from V and 2 from J; bases not matched to a gene: 7. The length of the CDR3 is 16 residues. Germline loops: CDR1 MNHNS, CDR2 SASEGT. Here the CDR3 DNA reads TGTGCCAGCAGTGACTTGTGGGGGGGGACCAAAAACATTCAGTACTTC. This gives the protein CASSDLWGGTKNIQYF.

The chain uses TRBV7-9 and TRBJ1-5; D not certain. Germline CDR1 and CDR2: SEHNR and FQNEAQ (reference sequence). The ends were cut back, 2 bases at V and 3 bases at J, with 14 bases in the middle. The CDR3 length is 16 residues. CDR3 coding DNA: TGTGCCAGCAGCTTATCTACGACTGCGATCAATCAGCCCCAGCATTTT. Translated: CASSLSTTAINQPQHF. Based on the CDR3 plus reference TRBV7-9 and TRBJ1-5, the full variable domain is DTGVSQNPRHKITKRGQNVTFRCDPISEHNRLYWYRQTLGQGPEFLTYFQNEAQLEKSRLLSDRFSAERPKGSFSTLEIQRTEQGDSAMYLCASSLSTTAINQPQHFGDGTRLSIL.

The chain joins TRBV7-2 to TRBJ2-5; TRBD2 agrees at 8 bases. The ends lost 3 bases at V and 7 bases at J; junction bases unmatched: 16. The CDR3 is made up of 17 amino acids. The germline V gene encodes CDR1 SGHTA and CDR2 FQGNSA. The CDR3: CASSLMRVAGPGGTQYF. CDR3 sequence (DNA): TGTGCCAGCAGCTTGATGCGGGTAGCGGGGCCCGGGGGGACCCAGTACTTC.

The sample holds a few counts of this clone. V and J are TRBV7-2 and TRBJ1-2, with D hard to call. Trimming pared 5 bases from V and 5 bases from J, leaving 15 bases between. The V gene's germline CDR1 is SGHTA and CDR2 FQGNSA. The CDR3 has 14 residues. The CDR3 region is CASSPAPEKYGYTF. The CDR3 bases are TGTGCCAGCAGCCCCGCCCCAGAAAAGTATGGCTACACCTTC.

Concerning this clone: An end of the junction differs from the germline gene, which may be a read error. The gene calls are TRBV5-1 and TRBJ1-1, with a possible D match to TRBD1 (5 bases). Germline assignment: CDR1 SGHRS and CDR2 YFSETQ. The CDR3 has 15 amino acids. The CDR3 region is CASAMTGTVNTEAFF. For the CDR3, the DNA is TGCGCCAGCGCGATGACCGGGACTGTGAATACTGAAGCTTTCTTT.

The chain joins TRBV23-1 to TRBJ2-1; maybe TRBD1 (5 bases). TRBV23-1 has ORF status, its function being uncertain. This CDR3 is 15 amino acids long. The V end lost 5 bases, the J end lost 0 bases, and 11 bases lay between the germline ends. DNA of the CDR3: TGCGCCAGCAGTAATAGACAGAACTCCTACAATGAGCAGTTCTTC. Residues: CASSNRQNSYNEQFF.

In this sample, this clone turned up once. The V and J genes are TRBV5-1 and TRBJ2-7; TRBD1 is a possible D gene (7 bases). The germline V gene encodes CDR1 SGHRS and CDR2 YFSETQ. V was shortened by 2 bases and J by 4 bases, with 13 bases between the two germline ends. The CDR3 has 14 residues. The CDR3 sequence is CASSLGGGEYEQYF. CDR3 in DNA: TGCGCCAGCAGCTTAGGAGGGGGCGAGTACGAGCAGTACTTC.

This chain connects TRBV6-5 to TRBJ2-7; possibly TRBD2 for D (6 bases). Germline assignment: CDR1 MNHEY and CDR2 SVGAGI. Between the trimmed V and J ends, which lost 8 bases and 3 bases, there was a span of 11 bases. The CDR3 covers 12 residues. CDR3 protein: CASGWRDYEQYF. Written as DNA, the CDR3 is TGTGCCAGCGGGTGGAGGGACTACGAGCAGTACTTC.

The rearrangement uses TRBV13 and TRBJ1-3; D is ambiguous. Germline CDR1 PRHDT, CDR2 FYEKMQ (reference sequence). The CDR3 is made up of 13 amino acids. V was shortened by 6 bases and J by 4 bases, with 10 bases between the two germline ends. CDR3 coding DNA: TGTGCCAGCAGGACTTTCTCCGGAAACACCATATATTTT. Protein sequence: CASRTFSGNTIYF.

The chain couples TRBV4-3 to TRBJ2-2; TRBD1 aligns across 8 bases. The V segment lost 1 base and the J segment 4 bases; nucleotides outside the gene matches: 5. The CDR3 length is 16 residues. Germline CDR1 and CDR2: LGHNA and YSLEER. This CDR3 is CASSQVGTGFTGELFF. The CDR3 bases are TGCGCCAGCAGCCAAGTGGGGACAGGCTTCACCGGGGAGCTGTTTTTT.

CDR3 protein: CASTHSGGAKDTQYF. The CDR3 DNA follows: TGTGCCAGCACCCATAGCGGGGGGGCGAAAGATACGCAGTATTTT. This chain connects TRBV3-1 (or the pseudogene TRBV3-2) to TRBJ2-3, with TRBD2 matching over 11 bases. The CDR3 length is 15 residues. V dropped 7 bases and J dropped 5; count of bases not matched to a gene: 8. In germline, CDR1 is LGHDT, CDR2 YNNKEL (reference sequence).

This sequence joins TRBV28 and TRBJ1-5, with D possibly TRBD1 on 6 matching bases. The germline V gene has CDR1 MDHEN and CDR2 SYDVKM. Trimming took off 11 bases at V and 5 bases at J, with 16 bases between the two ends. CDR3 size: 13 residues. CDR3 in amino acids: CAGAGDIDQPQHF. DNA for the CDR3: TGTGCCGGCGCCGGGGACATAGATCAGCCCCAGCATTTT.

A remark on this clone: In the same sample, other DNA sequences code for this CDR3. This chain links TRBV5-1 with TRBJ1-2, with 7 nucleotides matching TRBD1. This CDR3 has 13 amino acids. CDR1 is SGHRS and CDR2 is YFSETQ in the germline V gene. Trimming cost V 3 bases and J 5 bases; bases outside gene matches: 4. The CDR3 sequence: CASSSGTDYGYTF. DNA for the CDR3: TGCGCCAGCAGCTCCGGGACAGATTATGGCTACACCTTC.

The count of this clone is one. V usage is TRBV12-5 and J usage is TRBJ1-6, with D uncertain. The CDR3 extends over 16 amino acids. The germline V gene has CDR1 LGHNT and CDR2 FRNRAP. V shed 0 bases and J shed 7 bases, with 13 bases lying between them. CDR3: CASGLVRAGLNSPLHF. In DNA, the CDR3 is TGTGCTAGTGGTTTGGTACGAGCAGGTTTAAATTCACCCCTCCACTTT.

CDR3 residues: CASSRKRESYEQYF. CDR3 coding DNA: TGTGCCAGCAGTCGCAAGCGGGAGTCCTACGAGCAGTACTTC. The chain uses TRBV2 and TRBJ2-7; 8 nucleotides align to TRBD2. Losses at the gene ends were 5 bases for V and 1 base for J; bases not matched to a gene: 4. The germline V gene encodes CDR1 SNHLY and CDR2 FYNNEI. This CDR3 comprises 14 residues.

This clone was seen once. V usage is TRBV9 and J usage is TRBJ1-3; TRBD1 agrees at 8 bases. The CDR3 length is 16 residues. The germline V gene has CDR1 SGDLS and CDR2 YYNGEE. Trimming took 4 bases from V and 0 from J; bases not matched to a gene: 6. The CDR3 is CASSSGQGFSGNTIYF. The DNA of the CDR3 is TGTGCCAGCAGCTCCGGACAGGGCTTCTCTGGAAACACCATATATTTT.

V gene TRBV7-2 combines with J gene TRBJ2-3; TRBD2 agrees at 11 bases. CDR1 and CDR2 (germline): SGHTA, FQGNSA. The J segment lost 5 bases and the V segment lost 2 bases, leaving 6 bases of the junction unmatched. CDR3 length equals 16 residues. The CDR3 is CASSLLAGGQRDTQYF. The CDR3 bases are TGTGCCAGCAGCTTACTAGCGGGGGGCCAAAGAGATACGCAGTATTTT.

V usage is TRBV5-1 and J usage is TRBJ2-1; TRBD2 matches 8 bases. CDR1 is SGHRS and CDR2 is YFSETQ in the germline V gene. The CDR3 is 15 residues long. Trimming at V came to 0 bases and at J to 2 bases, leaving 1 base not matched to a gene. CDR3 protein: CASSLGLATYNEQFF. For the CDR3, the DNA is TGCGCCAGCAGCTTGGGACTAGCGACCTACAATGAGCAGTTCTTC.

The V gene is TRBV6-2 or TRBV6-3, the J gene TRBJ2-7, with 7 positions matching TRBD1. V trimming: 5 bases; J trimming: 2 bases; junction bases outside the gene matches: 6. Germline V gene lookup returns CDR1 MNHEY and CDR2 SVGEGT. The CDR3 runs 14 residues. The CDR3 DNA reads as TGTGCCAGCAGTCGAGACGGGACAGCCTACGAGCAGTACTTC. As protein: CASSRDGTAYEQYF.

Of note for this clone: One junction end does not reproduce the germline sequence, and a read error may be involved. J is TRBJ2-7 and V is TRBV6-5; 7 nucleotides match TRBD1. Germline V gene lookup returns CDR1 MNHEY and CDR2 SVGAGI. The CDR3 has 14 amino acids. In DNA form, the CDR3 reads TGTGCCAGCAGGGTAGGACAGGCCTCCCACGAGCAGTACTTC. It encodes CASRVGQASHEQYF.